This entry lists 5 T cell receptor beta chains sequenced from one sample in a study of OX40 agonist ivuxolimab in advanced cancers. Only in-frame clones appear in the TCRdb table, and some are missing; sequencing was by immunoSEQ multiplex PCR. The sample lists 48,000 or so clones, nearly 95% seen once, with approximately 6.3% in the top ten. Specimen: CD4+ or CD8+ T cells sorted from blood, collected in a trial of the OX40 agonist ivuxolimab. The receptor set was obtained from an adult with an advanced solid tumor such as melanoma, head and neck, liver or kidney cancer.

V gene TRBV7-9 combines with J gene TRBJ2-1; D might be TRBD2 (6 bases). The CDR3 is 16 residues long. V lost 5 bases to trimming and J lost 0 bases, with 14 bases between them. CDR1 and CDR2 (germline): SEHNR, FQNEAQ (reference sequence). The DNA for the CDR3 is TGTGCCAGCAGCCCATCGGGGGTAAGCTCCTACAATGAGCAGTTCTTC. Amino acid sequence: CASSPSGVSSYNEQFF.

Here the CDR3 DNA reads TGTGCCAGCAGTGACAAACAGGGGCCGCATCAGCCCCAGCATTTT. Protein: CASSDKQGPHQPQHF. The chain carries TRBV6-4 and TRBJ1-5; 7 nucleotides match TRBD1. The germline CDR1 and CDR2 sequences are MRHNA and SNTAGT. V lost 2 bases and J lost 5; bases outside the gene matches: 6. This CDR3 has 15 residues.

The CDR3 DNA reads as TGTGCCAGCAGCTTATCGGCAGGCTACGAGCAGTACGTC. It codes for CASSLSAGYEQYV. The rearrangement links TRBV7-9 to TRBJ2-7; D not resolved. The CDR3 has 13 amino acids. The V gene's germline CDR1 is SEHNR and CDR2 FQNEAQ (reference sequence). Trimming took off 2 bases at V and 3 bases at J, with 8 bases between the two ends.

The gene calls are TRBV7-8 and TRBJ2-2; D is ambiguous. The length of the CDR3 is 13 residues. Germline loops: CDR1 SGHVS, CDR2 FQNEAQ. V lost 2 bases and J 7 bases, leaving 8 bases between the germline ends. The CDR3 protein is CASSLIEDGELFF. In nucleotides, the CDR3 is TGTGCCAGCAGCTTAATCGAGGACGGGGAGCTGTTTTTT.

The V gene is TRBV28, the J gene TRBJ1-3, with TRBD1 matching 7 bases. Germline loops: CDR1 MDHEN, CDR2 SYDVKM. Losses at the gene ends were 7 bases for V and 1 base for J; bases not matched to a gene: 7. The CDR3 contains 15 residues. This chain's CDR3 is CASNLGGASGNTIYF. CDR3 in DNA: TGTGCCAGCAATCTAGGGGGCGCTTCTGGAAACACCATATATTTT.